Here is one TCR beta chain with its context. The CDR3 end falls 3 residues outside the read, so it is completed with the germline J gene. Dot-blot hybridization genotyped cervical HPV amplified with MY09/MY11 PCR. Unmatched junction bases numbered 0, after V lost 3 bases and J lost 4 bases. CDR1 is SGHAT, CDR2 FQNNGV, per germline. The CDR3 sequence is 14 residues long. The source of the sample is a study of T cells in women clearing cervical HPV infection. Measured with immunoSEQ multiplex PCR; TCRdb has only the in-frame clones, and not every one. The specimen's table records over 25,000 clones. Sequencing was performed on blood buffy coat. The clonotype comes from a woman aged 18 to 69 with a cervical HPV16 infection that either progressed to CIN3+ or cleared (not recorded which). V and J are TRBV11-2 and TRBJ2-2; 9 nucleotides match TRBD1. This CDR3 is CASSLDRGTGELFF. CDR3 DNA (partial): TGTGCCAGCAGCTTGGACAGGGGCACCGGGGAG.